This record covers a single T cell receptor (beta chain). Antigen unknown. The data are from a study of OX40 agonist ivuxolimab in advanced cancers. Overall study findings and caveats: Mean expanded clone counts were higher in CD8+ than CD4+ T cells.

The method was immunoSEQ multiplex PCR; TCRdb's version includes in-frame clones alone and lacks a portion of them. The profile shows 100,000 or so clones, around 91% of them singletons. This clonotype was sampled from an adult with an advanced solid tumor such as melanoma, head and neck, liver or kidney cancer. Sequencing used CD4+ or CD8+ T cells sorted from blood, obtained in a trial of the OX40 agonist ivuxolimab.

CDR3 sequence: CASSQVVGSYEQYF. Written as DNA, the CDR3 is TGTGCCAGCAGCCAAGTGGTCGGTTCCTACGAGCAGTACTTC. The chain employs TRBV14 and TRBJ2-7; D not resolved. From germline, CDR1 is SGHDN and CDR2 FVKESK. With 1 base removed from V and 1 base from J, the gap between germline ends came to 8 bases. The CDR3 contains 14 residues.